The sequence of this T cell receptor (beta chain) was determined in a study of long-term antiretroviral therapy in people with HIV. Study-level points and caveats: Repertoire dominance by clones expanded before ART was seen at all time points. The study lacked data on ART adherence, viral resistance or therapy changes. The data indicate that diversity increased after ART but remained below transplant donor controls. Among HIV repertoires, CDR3 length ranges were narrower than those of controls.

The authors ran the immunoSEQ assay, v3.0, at survey level. TCRdb's table, derived via immunoSEQ multiplex PCR, lists solely in-frame clones and lacks some. The table shows 30,000 to 35,000 clones, with 70% to 90% occurring only once. With 8 bases removed from V and 7 bases from J, the gap between germline ends came to 11 bases. The CDR3 is made up of 11 amino acids. Germline values: CDR1 MNHNY, CDR2 SVGAGI (reference sequence). Turning to this clone: Its antigen is currently unknown.

The chain employs TRBV6-6 and TRBJ1-1; D uncertain. This TCR was sampled from a man younger than 35 with HIV. This specimen was unsorted PBMCs, taken 0.8 years before starting antiretroviral therapy. The CDR3 region is CASAYFFEAFF. As DNA, the CDR3 is TGTGCCAGCGCCTACTTTTTTGAAGCTTTCTTT.